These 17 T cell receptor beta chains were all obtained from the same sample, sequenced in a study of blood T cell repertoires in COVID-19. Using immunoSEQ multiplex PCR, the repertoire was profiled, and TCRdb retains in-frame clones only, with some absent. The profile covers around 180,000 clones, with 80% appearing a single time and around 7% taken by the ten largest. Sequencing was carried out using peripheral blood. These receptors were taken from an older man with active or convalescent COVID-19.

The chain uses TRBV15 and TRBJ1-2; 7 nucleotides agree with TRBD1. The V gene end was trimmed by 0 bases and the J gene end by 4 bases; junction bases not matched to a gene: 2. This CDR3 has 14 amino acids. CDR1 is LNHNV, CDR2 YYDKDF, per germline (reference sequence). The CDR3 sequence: CATSRDGDSYGYTF. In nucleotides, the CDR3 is TGTGCCACCAGCAGAGATGGGGACAGCTATGGCTACACCTTC.

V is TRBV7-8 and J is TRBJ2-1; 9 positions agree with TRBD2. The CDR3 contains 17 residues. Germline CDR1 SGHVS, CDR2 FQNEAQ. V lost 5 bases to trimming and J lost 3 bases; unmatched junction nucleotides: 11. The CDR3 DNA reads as TGTGCCAGCAGCCGAGGGAGAGCGGGGGGTTTCTACAATGAGCAGTTCTTC. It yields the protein CASSRGRAGGFYNEQFF.

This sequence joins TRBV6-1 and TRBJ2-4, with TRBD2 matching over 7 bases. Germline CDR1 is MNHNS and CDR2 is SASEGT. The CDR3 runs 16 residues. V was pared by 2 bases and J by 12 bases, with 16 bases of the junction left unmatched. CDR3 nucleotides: TGTGCCAGCAGTGAAAGGAGCGGACTAGATATTGGCGGTCAGTACTTC. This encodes CASSERSGLDIGGQYF.

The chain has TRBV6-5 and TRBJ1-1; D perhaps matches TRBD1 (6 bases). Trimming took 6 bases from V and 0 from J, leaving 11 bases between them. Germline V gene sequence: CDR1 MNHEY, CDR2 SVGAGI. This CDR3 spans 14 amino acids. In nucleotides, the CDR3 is TGTGCCAGCAGCACTGGACAGCTGAACACTGAAGCTTTCTTT. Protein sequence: CASSTGQLNTEAFF.

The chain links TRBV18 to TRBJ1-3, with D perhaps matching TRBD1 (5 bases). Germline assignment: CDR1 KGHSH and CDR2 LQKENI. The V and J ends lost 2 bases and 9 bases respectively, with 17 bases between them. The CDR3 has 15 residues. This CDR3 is CASSPSGDPEFTIYF. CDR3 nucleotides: TGTGCCAGCTCACCATCGGGGGACCCGGAGTTCACCATATATTTT.

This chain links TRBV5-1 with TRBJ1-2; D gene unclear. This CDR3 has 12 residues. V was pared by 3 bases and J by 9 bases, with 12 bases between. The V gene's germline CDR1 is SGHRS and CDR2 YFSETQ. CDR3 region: CASSSAFLSYTF. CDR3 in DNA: TGCGCCAGCAGCTCAGCGTTTCTCAGCTACACCTTC.

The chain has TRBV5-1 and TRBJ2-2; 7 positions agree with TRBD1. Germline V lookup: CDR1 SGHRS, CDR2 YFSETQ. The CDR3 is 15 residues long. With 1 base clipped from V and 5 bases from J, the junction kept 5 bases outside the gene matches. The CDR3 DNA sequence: TGCGCCAGCAGCTTGACGCGACAGGGTACCGGGGAGCTGTTTTTT. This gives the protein CASSLTRQGTGELFF.

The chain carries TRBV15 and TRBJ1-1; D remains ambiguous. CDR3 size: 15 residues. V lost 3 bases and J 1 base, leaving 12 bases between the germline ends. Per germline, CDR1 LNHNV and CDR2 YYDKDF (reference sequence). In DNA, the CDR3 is TGTGCCACCAGCAGCCTAGCATGGGGGAACACTGAAGCTTTCTTT. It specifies CATSSLAWGNTEAFF.

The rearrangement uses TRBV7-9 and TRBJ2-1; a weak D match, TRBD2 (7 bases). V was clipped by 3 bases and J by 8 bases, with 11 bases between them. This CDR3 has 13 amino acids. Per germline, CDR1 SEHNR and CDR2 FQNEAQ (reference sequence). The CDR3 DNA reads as TGTGCCAGCAGCTTCATGGGGGGGCATGAGCAGTTCTTC. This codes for CASSFMGGHEQFF.

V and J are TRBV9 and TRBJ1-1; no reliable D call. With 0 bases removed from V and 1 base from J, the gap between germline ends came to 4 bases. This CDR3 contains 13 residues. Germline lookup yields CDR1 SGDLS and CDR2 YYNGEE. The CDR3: CASSVVKNTEAFF. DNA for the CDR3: TGTGCCAGCAGCGTAGTAAAGAACACTGAAGCTTTCTTT.

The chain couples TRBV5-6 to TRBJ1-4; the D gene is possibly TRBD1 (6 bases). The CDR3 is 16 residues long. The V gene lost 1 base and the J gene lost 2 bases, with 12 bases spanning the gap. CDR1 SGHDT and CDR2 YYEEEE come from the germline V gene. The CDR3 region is CASSLSRGGTNEKLFF. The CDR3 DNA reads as TGTGCCAGCAGCTTGTCCAGGGGTGGGACTAATGAAAAACTGTTTTTT.

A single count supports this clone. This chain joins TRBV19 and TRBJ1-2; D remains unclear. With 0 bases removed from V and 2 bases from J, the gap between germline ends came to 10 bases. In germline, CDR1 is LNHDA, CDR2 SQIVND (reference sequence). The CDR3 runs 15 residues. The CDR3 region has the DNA TGTGCCAGTAGTATAGAATGGCAAAAAAACTATGGCTACACCTTC. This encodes CASSIEWQKNYGYTF.

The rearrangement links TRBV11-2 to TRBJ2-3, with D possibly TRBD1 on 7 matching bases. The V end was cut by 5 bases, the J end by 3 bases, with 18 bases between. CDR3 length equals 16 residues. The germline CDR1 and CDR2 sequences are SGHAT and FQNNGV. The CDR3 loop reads CASSAGWQGGTDTQYF. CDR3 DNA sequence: TGTGCCAGCAGCGCCGGGTGGCAGGGGGGTACAGATACGCAGTATTTT.

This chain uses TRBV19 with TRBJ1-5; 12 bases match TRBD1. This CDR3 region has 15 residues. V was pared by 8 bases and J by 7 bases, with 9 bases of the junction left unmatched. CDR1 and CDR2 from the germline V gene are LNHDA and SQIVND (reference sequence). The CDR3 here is CASGTGGLGDQPQHF. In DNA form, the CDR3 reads TGTGCCAGTGGGACAGGGGGCTTGGGAGACCAGCCCCAGCATTTT. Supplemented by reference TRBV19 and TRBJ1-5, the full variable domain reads DGGITQSPKYLFRKEGQNVTLSCEQNLNHDAMYWYRQDPGQGLRLIYYSQIVNDFQKGDIAEGYSVSREKKESFPLTVTSAQKNPTAFYLCASGTGGLGDQPQHFGDGTRLSIL.

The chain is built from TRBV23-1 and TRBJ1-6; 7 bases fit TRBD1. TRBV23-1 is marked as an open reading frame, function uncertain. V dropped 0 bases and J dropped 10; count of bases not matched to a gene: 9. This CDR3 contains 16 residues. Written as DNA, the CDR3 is TGCGCCAGCAGTCAATCGAATTGGACAGGCGGGTCACCCCTCCACTTT. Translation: CASSQSNWTGGSPLHF.

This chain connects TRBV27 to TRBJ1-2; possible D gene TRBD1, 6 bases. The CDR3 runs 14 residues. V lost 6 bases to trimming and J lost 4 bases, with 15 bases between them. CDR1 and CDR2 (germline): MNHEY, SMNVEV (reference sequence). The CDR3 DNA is TGTGCCAGCAGAGAGAGGGGGAATTTCTATGGCTACACCTTC. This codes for CASRERGNFYGYTF.

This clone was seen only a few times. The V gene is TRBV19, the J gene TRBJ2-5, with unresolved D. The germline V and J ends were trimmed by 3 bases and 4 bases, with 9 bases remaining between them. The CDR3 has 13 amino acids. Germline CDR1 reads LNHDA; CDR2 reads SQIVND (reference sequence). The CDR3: CASSMGPGETQYF. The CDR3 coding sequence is TGTGCCAGTAGTATGGGTCCAGGAGAGACCCAGTACTTC.